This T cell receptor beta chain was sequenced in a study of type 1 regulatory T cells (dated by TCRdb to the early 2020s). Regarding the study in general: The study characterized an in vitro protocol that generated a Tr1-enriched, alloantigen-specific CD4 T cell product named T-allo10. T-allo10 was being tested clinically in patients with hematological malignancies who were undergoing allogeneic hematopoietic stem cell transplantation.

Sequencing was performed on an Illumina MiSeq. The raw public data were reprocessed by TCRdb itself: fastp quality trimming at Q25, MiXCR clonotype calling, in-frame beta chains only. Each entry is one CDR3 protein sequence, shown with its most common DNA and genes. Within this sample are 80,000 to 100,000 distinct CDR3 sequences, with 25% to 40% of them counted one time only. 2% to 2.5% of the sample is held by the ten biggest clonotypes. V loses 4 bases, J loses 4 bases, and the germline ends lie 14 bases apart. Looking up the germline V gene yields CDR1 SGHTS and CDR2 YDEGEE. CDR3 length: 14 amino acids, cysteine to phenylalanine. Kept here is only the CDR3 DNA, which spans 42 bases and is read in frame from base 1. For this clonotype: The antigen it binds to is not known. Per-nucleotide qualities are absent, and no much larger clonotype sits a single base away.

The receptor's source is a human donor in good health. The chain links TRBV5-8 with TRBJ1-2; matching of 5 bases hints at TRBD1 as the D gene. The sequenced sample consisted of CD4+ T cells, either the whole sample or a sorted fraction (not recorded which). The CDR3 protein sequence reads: CASSGDVPTYGYTF. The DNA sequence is TGTGCCAGCAGCGGGGACGTTCCCACCTATGGCTACACCTTC.